A single sample gave rise to the 7 T cell receptor beta chains below, sequenced in a study of cytomegalovirus exposure and HLA in healthy donors. The PCR made use of 60 Vbeta and 13 Jbeta primers. Libraries were prepared by immunoSEQ multiplex PCR; TCRdb keeps only in-frame clonotypes and omits some of them. In the table there are 100,000 to 150,000 clones, 80% of which are singletons. The material sequenced was PBMCs. These TCRs come from a female donor in good health and CMV-seropositive.

The chain combines TRBV19 with TRBJ2-2; 7 bases fit TRBD2. This CDR3 spans 16 amino acids. Germline CDR1 is LNHDA and CDR2 is SQIVND (reference sequence). The ends lost 7 bases at V and 4 bases at J; junction bases unmatched: 12. CDR3 protein: CASKVQGGGSTGELFF. Here the CDR3 DNA reads TGTGCCAGTAAGGTGCAGGGCGGGGGAAGCACCGGGGAGCTGTTTTTT.

The chain employs TRBV25-1 and TRBJ2-2, with TRBD2 identical over 8 bases. Germline V CDR1 and CDR2: MGHDK, SYGVNS. Trimming took 1 base from V and 4 from J; bases not matched to a gene: 5. There are 16 residues in the CDR3. The CDR3 reads CASSESRGGSTGELFF. The CDR3 DNA follows: TGTGCCAGCAGTGAATCACGGGGGGGGTCCACCGGGGAGCTGTTTTTT.

The chain combines TRBV7-2 with TRBJ1-1; TRBD1 matches at 8 bases. The CDR3 is 15 amino acids. Germline V lookup: CDR1 SGHTA, CDR2 FQGNSA. The V gene end was trimmed by 2 bases and the J gene end by 1 base; junction bases not matched to a gene: 3. CDR3 residues: CASSLLGQENTEAFF. CDR3 DNA sequence: TGTGCCAGCAGCTTATTGGGACAGGAGAACACTGAAGCTTTCTTT.

The J gene is TRBJ2-2, the V gene TRBV11-3; 13 bases are a match to TRBD2. Trimming took 4 bases from V and 6 from J; bases not matched to a gene: 2. Germline loops: CDR1 SGHNT, CDR2 YENEEA. The CDR3 loop spans 15 amino acids. CDR3 sequence reads: CASSSGTSGAGELFF. For the CDR3, the DNA is TGTGCCAGCAGCTCCGGGACTAGCGGGGCCGGGGAGCTGTTTTTT.

A few counts support this clone. The V call is TRBV5-1, the J call TRBJ2-5; the match to TRBD1 covers 7 bases. J gave up 2 bases and V 4 bases, and 2 bases lay outside the gene matches. CDR3 length equals 13 residues. Germline V gene lookup returns CDR1 SGHRS and CDR2 YFSETQ. CDR3 region: CASSRDRQETQYF. CDR3 DNA sequence: TGCGCCAGCAGCCGGGACAGACAAGAGACCCAGTACTTC.

J is TRBJ1-4 and V is TRBV20-1, with D uncertain. CDR3 length: 11 residues. V was cut by 6 bases and J by 5 bases, with 7 bases left in between. From germline, CDR1 is DFQATT and CDR2 SNEGSKA (reference sequence). CDR3: CSAMENEKLFF. The CDR3 region has the DNA TGCAGTGCAATGGAGAATGAAAAACTGTTTTTT.

The V call is TRBV7-9, the J call TRBJ2-2, with a possible D match to TRBD1 (6 bases). The germline V gene has CDR1 SEHNR and CDR2 FQNEAQ (reference sequence). The CDR3 contains 16 residues. V was clipped by 6 bases and J by 6 bases, with 20 bases between them. In DNA, the CDR3 is TGTGCCAGCAGTCCCATTCCTCTAGGGGGAGCCGGGGAGCTGTTTTTT. This codes for CASSPIPLGGAGELFF.